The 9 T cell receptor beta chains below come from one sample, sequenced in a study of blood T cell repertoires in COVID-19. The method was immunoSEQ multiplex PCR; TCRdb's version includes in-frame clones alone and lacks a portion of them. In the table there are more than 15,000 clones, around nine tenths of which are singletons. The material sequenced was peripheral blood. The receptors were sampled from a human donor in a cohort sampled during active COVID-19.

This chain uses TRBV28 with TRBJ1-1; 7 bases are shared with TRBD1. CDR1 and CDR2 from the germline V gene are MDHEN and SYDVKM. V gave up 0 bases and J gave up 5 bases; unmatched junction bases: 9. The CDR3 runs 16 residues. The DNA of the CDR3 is TGTGCCAGCAGTTTATGGGAAAACACGGGACAGACTGAAGCTTTCTTT. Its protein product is CASSLWENTGQTEAFF.

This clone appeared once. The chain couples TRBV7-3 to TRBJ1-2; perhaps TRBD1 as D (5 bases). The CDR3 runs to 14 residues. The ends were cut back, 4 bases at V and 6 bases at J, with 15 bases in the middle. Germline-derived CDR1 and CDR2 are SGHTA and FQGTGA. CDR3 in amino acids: CASSSAPGKNGYTF. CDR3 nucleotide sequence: TGTGCCAGCAGCTCGGCTCCAGGGAAGAATGGCTACACCTTC. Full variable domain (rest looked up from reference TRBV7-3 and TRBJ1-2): GAGVSQTPSNKVTEKGKYVELRCDPISGHTALYWYRQSLGQGPEFLIYFQGTGAADDSGLPNDRFFAVRPEGSVSTLKIQRTERGDSAVYLCASSSAPGKNGYTFGSGTRLTVV.

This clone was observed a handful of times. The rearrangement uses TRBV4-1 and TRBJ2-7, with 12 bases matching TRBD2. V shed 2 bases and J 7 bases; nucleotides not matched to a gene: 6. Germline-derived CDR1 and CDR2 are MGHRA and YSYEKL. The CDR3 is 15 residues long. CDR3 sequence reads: CASSQSSGRAREQYF. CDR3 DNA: TGCGCCAGCAGCCAATCTAGCGGGAGGGCCAGGGAGCAGTACTTC.

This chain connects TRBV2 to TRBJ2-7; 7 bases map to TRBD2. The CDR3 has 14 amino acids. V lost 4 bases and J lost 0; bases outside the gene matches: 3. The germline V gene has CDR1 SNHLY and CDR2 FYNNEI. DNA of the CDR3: TGTGCCAGCAGTGTGGCTAGCGGCTCCTACGAGCAGTACTTC. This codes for CASSVASGSYEQYF.

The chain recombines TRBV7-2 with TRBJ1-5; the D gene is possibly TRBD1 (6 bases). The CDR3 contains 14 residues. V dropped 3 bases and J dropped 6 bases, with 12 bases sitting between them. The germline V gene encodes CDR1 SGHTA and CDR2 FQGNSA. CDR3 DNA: TGTGCCAGCAGCTTTGTACAGGGCAGTCAGCCCCAGCATTTT. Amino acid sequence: CASSFVQGSQPQHF.

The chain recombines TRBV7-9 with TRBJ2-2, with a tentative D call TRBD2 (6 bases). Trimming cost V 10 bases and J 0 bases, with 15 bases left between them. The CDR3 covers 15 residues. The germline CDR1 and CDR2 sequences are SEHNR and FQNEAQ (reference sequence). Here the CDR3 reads CAIRGLASNTGELFF. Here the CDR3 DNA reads TGTGCCATTCGGGGGTTAGCGTCGAACACCGGGGAGCTGTTTTTT. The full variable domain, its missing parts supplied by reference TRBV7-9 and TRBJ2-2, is DTGVSQNPRHKITKRGQNVTFRCDPISEHNRLYWYRQTLGQGPEFLTYFQNEAQLEKSRLLSDRFSAERPKGSFSTLEIQRTEQGDSAMYLCAIRGLASNTGELFFGEGSRLTVL.

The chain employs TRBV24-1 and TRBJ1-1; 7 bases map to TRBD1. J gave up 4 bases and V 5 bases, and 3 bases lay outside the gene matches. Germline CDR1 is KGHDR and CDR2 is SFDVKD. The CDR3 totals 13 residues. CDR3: CATSVTGTTEAFF. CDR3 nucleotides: TGTGCCACCAGTGTGACAGGGACCACTGAAGCTTTCTTT.

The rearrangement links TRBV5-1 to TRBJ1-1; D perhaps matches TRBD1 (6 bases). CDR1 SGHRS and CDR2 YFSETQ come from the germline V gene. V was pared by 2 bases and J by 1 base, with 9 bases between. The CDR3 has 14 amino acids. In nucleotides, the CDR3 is TGCGCCAGCAGCTTAAGGACAGCGAACACTGAAGCTTTCTTT. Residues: CASSLRTANTEAFF.

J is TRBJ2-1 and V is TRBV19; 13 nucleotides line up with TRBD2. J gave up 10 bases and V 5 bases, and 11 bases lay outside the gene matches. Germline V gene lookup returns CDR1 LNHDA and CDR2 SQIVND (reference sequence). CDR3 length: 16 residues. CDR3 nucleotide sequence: TGTGCCAGTAGTTCAAGACTAGCGGGAGGCCTGGGAGAGCAGTTCTTC. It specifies CASSSRLAGGLGEQFF. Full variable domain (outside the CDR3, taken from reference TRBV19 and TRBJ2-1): DGGITQSPKYLFRKEGQNVTLSCEQNLNHDAMYWYRQDPGQGLRLIYYSQIVNDFQKGDIAEGYSVSREKKESFPLTVTSAQKNPTAFYLCASSSRLAGGLGEQFFGPGTRLTVL.